This note documents a single T cell receptor beta chain sequence. There were TCR beta CDR3 regions amplified from RNA transcripts. Researchers ran a first-round RT-PCR on the TCR CDR3 using the HTBI primer set. MiXCR, run by TCRdb on the multiplex PCR reads, gives a single entry per CDR3 protein. The top ten hold about a tenth of the sample, which has roughly 700,000 distinct CDR3 sequences, approximately 15% seen once. This specimen belongs to a study of T cells in Graves' hyperthyroidism and ophthalmopathy. Across 18 months, stable Graves' hyperthyroidism was marked by no progression to ophthalmopathy. The patients, who ranged from 18 to 65 in age, presented with newly diagnosed hyperthyroidism lasting under 2 months. The V gene's germline CDR1 is MNHNS and CDR2 SASEGT. CDR3 length equals 11 residues.

Material for sequencing was blood. The rearrangement links TRBV6-1 to TRBJ2-7; D possibly corresponds to TRBD2 (6 bases). This clonotype originated in a woman between 18 and 30 years old with Graves' hyperthyroidism. CDR3 loop: CVTGRAYEQYF. The CDR3 DNA sequence: TGTGTTACCGGGAGAGCCTACGAGCAGTACTTC.